Reported below is one T cell receptor beta chain. Authors' data handling: Reference gene primer amplification in the assay estimated nucleated cell counts. The data were produced by immunoSEQ multiplex PCR, yet TCRdb's version contains in-frame clones alone and is incomplete. V and J calls plus clone size are reproduced from that table; the DNA served to infer D and trimming. The table lists about 220,000 clones, around 90% of them singletons. This sample is drawn from a study of blood T cell repertoires in COVID-19. V was clipped by 5 bases and J by 5 bases; unmatched bases: 8. CDR3 length: 14 amino acids. Germline CDR1 reads LGHDT; CDR2 reads YNNKEL (reference sequence). Living in 24 US areas, the participants were between roughly 18 and 90 years of age.

The chain is built from TRBV3-1 (or the pseudogene TRBV3-2) and TRBJ1-1; 7 nucleotides line up with TRBD1. Sequencing input: PBMCs or T cells enriched from blood (not recorded which). The origin of this receptor is a woman aged 50 to 60 with acute COVID-19. The CDR3 sequence: CASSVQGGATEAFF. The CDR3 nucleotides are TGTGCCAGCAGCGTTCAAGGGGGCGCAACTGAAGCTTTCTTT.